This T cell receptor beta chain derives from a study of CD4 T cells in relation to SARS-CoV-2 and coronaviruses. Notes on this clone: Its antigen is not known.

The V segment lost 3 bases and the J segment 5 bases; nucleotides outside the gene matches: 7. CDR3 length: 15 residues. The germline gives CDR1 MDHEN, CDR2 SYDVKM. TCRdb keeps only in-frame clones here, not all; method: immunoSEQ multiplex PCR. Found here are 15,000 to 20,000 clones, around three quarters of them singletons; the top ten hold 25% to 35%. The unexposed donors gave CD4+ T cells in about 2011-2019, prior to COVID-19. Isolation of CD4+ T cells took place after about 9 days in culture. Roughly 2 million PBMCs per well were cultured with 9 to 10 IU/ml IL-2. Half the medium was replaced with IL-2 medium on days 3 and 7.

The source is a human donor in good health. The sample was CD4+ T cells from PBMCs, cultured in vitro. The chain couples TRBV28 to TRBJ1-5, with 7 nucleotides matching TRBD1. This chain's CDR3 is CASSFPNRGDQPQHF. The CDR3, as DNA: TGTGCCAGCAGTTTCCCGAACAGGGGAGATCAGCCCCAGCATTTT. Full variable domain (outside the CDR3, taken from reference TRBV28 and TRBJ1-5): DVKVTQSSRYLVKRTGEKVFLECVQDMDHENMFWYRQDPGLGLRLIYFSYDVKMKEKGDIPEGYSVSREKKERFSLILESASTNQTSMYLCASSFPNRGDQPQHFGDGTRLSIL.